These 24 T cell receptor beta chains were all obtained from the same sample, sequenced in a study of cytomegalovirus exposure and HLA in healthy donors. PCR employed 60 Vbeta and 13 Jbeta primers. Clones were read by immunoSEQ multiplex PCR, and TCRdb kept only the in-frame ones, dropping some. The sample includes tens of thousands of clones. The specimen sequenced was PBMCs. Every receptor here comes from a woman aged 40 to 49 in good health and CMV-seropositive.

The V call is TRBV2, the J call TRBJ1-1; D is perhaps TRBD1 (6 bases). CDR1 and CDR2 (germline): SNHLY, FYNNEI. V lost 6 bases and J 1 base, leaving 12 bases between the germline ends. The CDR3 is 14 residues long. The DNA of the CDR3 is TGTGCCAGCAGCGTCAGGGGTGGGAACACTGAAGCTTTCTTT. This gives the protein CASSVRGGNTEAFF. Full variable domain (rest looked up from reference TRBV2 and TRBJ1-1): EPEVTQTPSHQVTQMGQEVILRCVPISNHLYFYWYRQILGQKVEFLVSFYNNEISEKSEIFDDQFSVERPDGSNFTLKIRSTKLEDSAMYFCASSVRGGNTEAFFGQGTRLTVV.

This chain joins TRBV11-3 and TRBJ2-5, with D perhaps matching TRBD2 (6 bases). This CDR3 has 14 residues. V lost 3 bases to trimming and J lost 5 bases, with 13 bases between them. The germline gives CDR1 SGHNT, CDR2 YENEEA. The CDR3 here is CASSFGGAGETQYF. DNA for the CDR3: TGTGCCAGCAGCTTCGGCGGGGCTGGGGAGACCCAGTACTTC.

This chain uses TRBV5-1 with TRBJ2-1; 8 bases fit TRBD1. The CDR3 contains 14 residues. J lost 5 bases, V lost 6 bases, and 7 bases had no gene match. Germline V gene data show CDR1 as SGHRS and CDR2 as YFSETQ. The CDR3 is CASKTGGSDNEQFF. The CDR3 nucleotides are TGCGCCAGCAAAACAGGGGGATCGGACAATGAGCAGTTCTTC.

Turning to this clone: In the same sample, other DNA sequences code for this CDR3. The J gene is TRBJ2-7, the V gene TRBV28; TRBD2 is a possible D gene (6 bases). Trimming took 4 bases from V and 0 from J, leaving 13 bases between them. CDR3 size: 15 residues. Germline CDR1 MDHEN, CDR2 SYDVKM. DNA of the CDR3: TGTGCCAGCAGTTATGCACGGGGGAACTCCTACGAGCAGTACTTC. Translation: CASSYARGNSYEQYF.

Worth noting for this clone: The identical CDR3 is also encoded by other nucleotide sequences in the sample. The chain is built from TRBV27 and TRBJ1-5; 7 nucleotides agree with TRBD1. J was trimmed by 7 bases and V by 5 bases; bases with no gene match: 8. This CDR3 region has 14 residues. CDR1 is MNHEY, CDR2 SMNVEV, per germline (reference sequence). The CDR3 DNA reads as TGTGCCAGCAGTCCTCAGGGGGAGAGGCAGCCCCAGCATTTT. Translated: CASSPQGERQPQHF.

V and J are TRBV9 and TRBJ1-5; no firm D call. The V gene lost 6 bases and the J gene lost 0 bases, with 10 bases spanning the gap. The germline V gene has CDR1 SGDLS and CDR2 YYNGEE. The CDR3 has 14 residues. This CDR3 is CASNPGNSNQPQHF. The CDR3 region has the DNA TGTGCCAGCAACCCCGGGAATAGCAATCAGCCCCAGCATTTT.

The CDR3 sequence: CSATGTGATYEQYF. For the CDR3, the DNA is TGCAGCGCCACCGGGACAGGGGCGACGTACGAGCAGTACTTC. The V and J genes are TRBV29-1 and TRBJ2-5; 10 nucleotides agree with TRBD1. The J call may be faulty, since TRBJ2-7 better matches the DNA end. This CDR3 has 14 residues. CDR1 and CDR2 (germline): SQVTM, ANQGSEA.

This chain joins TRBV28 and TRBJ2-7; D remains ambiguous. The CDR3 is made up of 12 amino acids. The V gene lost 6 bases and the J gene lost 2 bases, with 8 bases spanning the gap. CDR1 and CDR2 from the germline V gene are MDHEN and SYDVKM. CDR3 amino acids: CASSPSAYEQYF. The CDR3 DNA reads as TGTGCCAGCAGCCCATCAGCCTACGAGCAGTACTTC.

The genes are TRBV7-9 and TRBJ1-2; the D gene is possibly TRBD1 (5 bases). The CDR3 runs 14 residues. CDR1 and CDR2 from the germline V gene are SEHNR and FQNEAQ (reference sequence). Between the trimmed V and J ends, which lost 7 bases and 4 bases, there was a span of 16 bases. The CDR3: CASTGGETLYGYTF. The CDR3, as DNA: TGTGCCAGCACCGGGGGAGAGACCCTCTATGGCTACACCTTC.

This chain links TRBV9 with TRBJ2-1; TRBD2 matches 14 bases. This CDR3 comprises 20 residues. V lost 3 bases to trimming and J lost 0 bases; unmatched junction nucleotides: 11. Germline V CDR1 and CDR2: SGDLS, YYNGEE. The CDR3 DNA follows: TGTGCCAGCAGCGCCCGACTAGCGGGGGGGCCGAAGAGCTCCTACAATGAGCAGTTCTTC. Translated, it gives CASSARLAGGPKSSYNEQFF.

Note on this clone: A read error may produce the germline difference seen at one junction end. The chain carries TRBV5-4 and TRBJ2-7, with D perhaps TRBD2 (6 bases). Germline CDR1 reads SGHNT; CDR2 reads YYREEE (reference sequence). The length of the CDR3 is 14 residues. The CDR3 DNA is TGTGGCAGCAGCTTAATCGGGAGAGGCTACGAGCAGTACTTC. It yields the protein CGSSLIGRGYEQYF. Variable domain in full (rest from reference TRBV5-4 and TRBJ2-7): ETGVTQSPTHLIKTRGQQVTLRCSSQSGHNTVSWYQQALGQGPQFIFQYYREEENGRGNFPPRFSGLQFPNYSSELNVNALELDDSALYLCGSSLIGRGYEQYFGPGTRLTVT.

The chain is built from TRBV21-1 and TRBJ1-1. TRBV21-1 is a listed pseudogene. This CDR3 spans 9 amino acids. The CDR3 protein is CARPSGAFF. In DNA form, the CDR3 reads TGTGCCAGACCTTCGGGGGCTTTCTTT.

This rearrangement joins TRBV6-5 to TRBJ1-5; possible D gene TRBD1, 5 bases. The CDR3 runs 13 residues. Germline V gene sequence: CDR1 MNHEY, CDR2 SVGAGI. V lost 0 bases, J lost 6 bases, and 6 bases lay in between. CDR3 nucleotide sequence: TGTGCCAGCAGTTACTCAGGGGCTCAGCCCCAGCATTTT. Protein: CASSYSGAQPQHF.

The J gene is TRBJ1-3, the V gene TRBV19; no firm D call. Germline CDR1 and CDR2: LNHDA and SQIVND (reference sequence). CDR3 size: 16 residues. The germline V and J ends were trimmed by 3 bases and 0 bases, with 12 bases remaining between them. The CDR3 protein is CASSISARDSGNTIYF. CDR3 nucleotide sequence: TGTGCCAGTAGTATCAGCGCCCGGGACTCTGGAAACACCATATATTTT.

This rearrangement joins TRBV27 to TRBJ2-7, with 8 bases aligning to TRBD1. J lost 6 bases, V lost 5 bases, and 9 bases had no gene match. CDR1 and CDR2 (germline): MNHEY, SMNVEV (reference sequence). The CDR3 runs to 14 residues. This CDR3 is CASSLGQGLGEQYF. The DNA for the CDR3 is TGTGCCAGCAGTCTTGGACAGGGCTTGGGCGAGCAGTACTTC.

The V and J genes are TRBV5-1 and TRBJ2-5, with 7 bases aligning to TRBD2. In germline, CDR1 is SGHRS, CDR2 YFSETQ. Unmatched junction bases numbered 1, after V lost 1 base and J lost 1 base. The CDR3 extends over 14 amino acids. The CDR3 region has the DNA TGCGCCAGCAGCTTGTCGGGGGGCCAAGAGACCCAGTACTTC. Its protein product is CASSLSGGQETQYF. Full variable domain (remainder filled in from reference TRBV5-1 and TRBJ2-5): KAGVTQTPRYLIKTRGQQVTLSCSPISGHRSVSWYQQTPGQGLQFLFEYFSETQRNKGNFPGRFSGRQFSNSRSEMNVSTLELGDSALYLCASSLSGGQETQYFGPGTRLLVL.

V usage is TRBV27 and J usage is TRBJ2-5; 9 positions match TRBD2. The end of the DNA is better explained by TRBJ2-7, so the J call may be wrong. This CDR3 is built from 13 residues. Per germline, CDR1 MNHEY and CDR2 SMNVEV (reference sequence). CDR3 DNA: TGTGCCAGCAGTTGGCGGGGGGGGTACGAGCAGTACTTC. Translated, it gives CASSWRGGYEQYF.

The chain uses TRBV2 and TRBJ2-3; 8 bases fit TRBD1. The CDR3 is 14 amino acids. V lost 6 bases to trimming and J lost 2 bases; unmatched junction nucleotides: 4. Germline lookup yields CDR1 SNHLY and CDR2 FYNNEI. CDR3 region: CASRRTGYTDTQYF. The CDR3 DNA is TGTGCCAGCAGACGGACAGGGTACACAGATACGCAGTATTTT.

The chain joins TRBV2 to TRBJ2-6; D not resolved. The CDR3 contains 12 residues. Trimming removed 7 bases at V and 4 bases at J, with 5 bases between. Germline V CDR1 and CDR2: SNHLY, FYNNEI. The CDR3 loop reads CASTQGANVLTF. The CDR3 DNA is TGTGCCAGCACACAGGGGGCCAACGTCCTGACTTTC.

CDR3 nucleotides: TGTGCCAGCAGCAAAGGGCCCCAGGGGGACTCCTACGAGCAGTACTTC. It specifies CASSKGPQGDSYEQYF. This chain connects TRBV21-1 to TRBJ2-7; TRBD1, the table's D call, was not compared with the DNA. TRBV21-1 is shown as a pseudogene. The CDR3 loop spans 16 amino acids.

The chain links TRBV9 to TRBJ1-6; D possibly corresponds to TRBD1 (6 bases). The V and J ends lost 0 bases and 7 bases respectively, with 8 bases between them. The CDR3 length is 14 residues. The germline V gene encodes CDR1 SGDLS and CDR2 YYNGEE. The DNA of the CDR3 is TGTGCCAGCAGCGTAGATACAGGGAATTCACCCCTCCACTTT. This sequence encodes CASSVDTGNSPLHF.

The chain employs TRBV6-5 and TRBJ1-4, with D unresolved. The CDR3 sequence is 15 residues long. The V gene's germline CDR1 is MNHEY and CDR2 SVGAGI. Trimming removed 0 bases at V and 1 base at J, with 6 bases between. The CDR3 region has the DNA TGTGCCAGCAGTTACTCACGGGGAACTAATGAAAAACTGTTTTTT. Protein sequence: CASSYSRGTNEKLFF.

V is TRBV4-3 and J is TRBJ2-2; D possibly corresponds to TRBD1 (5 bases). The germline gives CDR1 LGHNA, CDR2 YSLEER. The ends were cut back, 0 bases at V and 3 bases at J, with 11 bases in the middle. The CDR3 totals 16 residues. CDR3 in amino acids: CASSQDRGSDTGELFF. DNA for the CDR3: TGCGCCAGCAGCCAAGATAGGGGCTCGGACACCGGGGAGCTGTTTTTT.

This chain joins TRBV11-3 and TRBJ2-1, with TRBD2 matching over 9 bases. The germline V gene encodes CDR1 SGHNT and CDR2 YENEEA. After removal of 5 bases from V and 5 bases from J, the junction contained 4 bases not matched to a gene. The CDR3 covers 14 residues. CDR3 residues: CASSVGLANNEQFF. Written as DNA, the CDR3 is TGTGCCAGCAGCGTCGGACTAGCGAACAATGAGCAGTTCTTC.